Ten or more counts support the clone carrying this TCR beta chain. Its antigen remains unidentified. This specimen comes from a study of CD8+CD57+ T cells in acquired aplastic anemia. Overall study context: The average for DNA from sorted CD4+ and CD8+ cells was roughly 3 ug. Among healthy donors, CD4+ cells averaged around 11 million reads. Study-wide results and limits: No significant difference in CD8+ Simpson's diversity was found between patients and controls.

In germline, CDR1 is DFQATT, CDR2 SNEGSKA (reference sequence). There are 14 residues in the CDR3. Trimming pared 6 bases from V and 5 bases from J, leaving 17 bases between. TCR beta VDJ and CDR3 profiling used genomic DNA as template. MiXCR was run by TCRdb on the reads, yielding one entry per CDR3 protein. The sample lists 400,000 to 450,000 distinct CDR3 sequences, around 68% seen once, with 4% in the top ten. The receptor was derived from a human donor in good health, serving as a control. This chain links TRBV20-1 with TRBJ2-1; D gene unclear. Sequenced material: sorted CD4+, CD8+, or CD8+CD57+ T cells (not recorded which) from PBMCs. This CDR3 reads CSAVGWVRNNEQFF. The DNA for the CDR3 is TGCAGTGCGGTAGGCTGGGTTCGAAACAATGAGCAGTTCTTC.